The 21 T cell receptor beta chains below were found in one sample sequenced in a study of beta chain features in type 1 diabetes. Every bit of the isolated RNA underwent reverse transcription, so sequencing read expressed TCRB transcripts. Sequencing was performed with immunoSEQ multiplex PCR; in TCRdb, only in-frame clones are kept and a portion is missing. The profile shows 200,000 to 250,000 clones, approximately 10% of them singletons. The specimen sequenced was central memory CD4+ T cells from blood. These receptors all come from a man between 18 and 29 years old in good health.

This clone appeared a few times. This chain links TRBV7-8 with TRBJ2-2; D might be TRBD1 (5 bases). Germline V lookup: CDR1 SGHVS, CDR2 FQNEAQ. The CDR3 loop spans 13 amino acids. V lost 1 base and J 6 bases, leaving 6 bases between the germline ends. The CDR3 DNA sequence: TGTGCCAGCAGCTTAGTCAGGGCCGGGGAGCTGTTTTTT. It specifies CASSLVRAGELFF.

This chain uses TRBV15 with TRBJ2-1; D not certain. Per the germline V gene, CDR1 is LNHNV and CDR2 is YYDKDF (reference sequence). V dropped 1 base and J dropped 3 bases, with 13 bases sitting between them. The CDR3 is 16 amino acids. The CDR3 region has the DNA TGTGCCACCAGCAGAGGAAAGGCTACCCGCTACAATGAGCAGTTCTTC. It specifies CATSRGKATRYNEQFF. The full variable domain, with the rest looked up from reference TRBV15 and TRBJ2-1, is DAMVIQNPRYQVTQFGKPVTLSCSQTLNHNVMYWYQQKSSQAPKLLFHYYDKDFNNEADTPDNFQSRRPNTSFCFLDIRSPGLGDTAMYLCATSRGKATRYNEQFFGPGTRLTVL.

The table lists this clone with a few counts. This chain connects TRBV4-2 to TRBJ1-2; weak D call: TRBD1 (5 bases). Looked up from germline, CDR1 is LGHNA and CDR2 is YNFKEQ. This CDR3 has 16 amino acids. The V gene lost 0 bases and the J gene lost 0 bases, with 11 bases spanning the gap. The CDR3: CASSQDGADTNYGYTF. CDR3 nucleotide sequence: TGTGCCAGCAGCCAAGATGGGGCAGATACTAACTATGGCTACACCTTC.

The V and J genes are TRBV25-1 and TRBJ2-3; TRBD1 matches 7 bases. The V segment lost 4 bases and the J segment 0 bases; nucleotides outside the gene matches: 4. The CDR3 covers 15 residues. Germline-derived CDR1 and CDR2 are MGHDK and SYGVNS. CDR3 nucleotides: TGTGCCAGCAGTGGCCACAGGGGTAGCACAGATACGCAGTATTTT. Protein product: CASSGHRGSTDTQYF.

The table lists this clone with a few counts. The chain combines TRBV2 with TRBJ2-2; possibly TRBD2 for D (6 bases). V was pared by 10 bases and J by 3 bases, with 15 bases between. This CDR3 spans 14 amino acids. The germline V gene encodes CDR1 SNHLY and CDR2 FYNNEI. In DNA form, the CDR3 reads TGTGCCACAGCCTCCGGGACTTACACCGGGGAGCTGTTTTTT. Amino acids: CATASGTYTGELFF. Combining the CDR3 with reference TRBV2 and TRBJ2-2 gives the whole variable domain EPEVTQTPSHQVTQMGQEVILRCVPISNHLYFYWYRQILGQKVEFLVSFYNNEISEKSEIFDDQFSVERPDGSNFTLKIRSTKLEDSAMYFCATASGTYTGELFFGEGSRLTVL.

This clone was recorded many times. V gene TRBV4-1 combines with J gene TRBJ2-5; 7 bases are shared with TRBD1. The CDR3 spans 16 residues. The ends lost 5 bases at V and 0 bases at J; junction bases unmatched: 9. Germline assignment: CDR1 MGHRA and CDR2 YSYEKL. CDR3 in amino acids: CASSNRDSRYQETQYF. The CDR3 bases are TGCGCCAGCAGCAACCGGGACAGCCGGTACCAAGAGACCCAGTACTTC.

A few counts support this clone. In nucleotides, the CDR3 is TGTGCCAGCAGTGAATTTCTGGACTCTGGGGCCAACGTCCTGACTTTC. Encoded protein: CASSEFLDSGANVLTF. The chain carries TRBV25-1 and TRBJ2-6; D uncertain. The CDR3 extends over 16 amino acids. V lost 1 base to trimming and J lost 0 bases, with 7 bases between them. Germline-derived CDR1 and CDR2 are MGHDK and SYGVNS.

This clone was detected only a few times. This chain links TRBV13 with TRBJ1-4; 9 nucleotides align to TRBD1. The ends lost 0 bases at V and 7 bases at J; junction bases unmatched: 3. Germline CDR1 reads PRHDT; CDR2 reads FYEKMQ (reference sequence). This CDR3 region has 15 residues. The CDR3 loop is CASSLGGQGLEKLFF. For the CDR3, the DNA is TGTGCCAGCAGCTTAGGAGGACAGGGGCTTGAAAAACTGTTTTTT.

The chain joins TRBV29-1 to TRBJ2-1, with 7 bases aligning to TRBD2. In germline, CDR1 is SQVTM, CDR2 ANQGSEA. This CDR3 contains 14 residues. V shed 3 bases, J shed 6 bases, and the junction held 8 bases outside the gene matches. CDR3 nucleotides: TGCAGCGTTGACATAGGCGGGAGAACCAATGAGCAGTTCTTC. Translating it yields CSVDIGGRTNEQFF.

This chain links TRBV27 with TRBJ2-1; D is ambiguous. Trimming left V 6 bases short and J 6 bases short, with 15 bases between. The CDR3 is made up of 14 amino acids. In germline, CDR1 is MNHEY, CDR2 SMNVEV (reference sequence). The CDR3 sequence is CASRRWAGRNEQFF. The DNA for the CDR3 is TGTGCCAGCAGGCGTTGGGCCGGGCGCAATGAGCAGTTCTTC.

The sample holds a few counts of this clone. The rearrangement links TRBV29-1 to TRBJ2-5; 7 bases align to TRBD1. CDR3 length equals 13 residues. V gave up 7 bases and J gave up 4 bases; unmatched junction bases: 9. Per germline, CDR1 SQVTM and CDR2 ANQGSEA. The CDR3 nucleotides are TGCAGCGCCCGACAGGGCGTCGGAGAGACCCAGTACTTC. Its protein product is CSARQGVGETQYF.

Ten or more counts support this clone. The chain carries TRBV10-3 and TRBJ2-1; D possibly corresponds to TRBD2 (5 bases). V was clipped by 0 bases and J by 5 bases, with 8 bases between them. From germline, CDR1 is ENHRY and CDR2 SYGVKD. This CDR3 region has 14 residues. CDR3 coding DNA: TGTGCCATCAGTGAGTCTGACTATCACAATGAGCAGTTCTTC. This gives the protein CAISESDYHNEQFF.

This clone was counted a few times. The V gene is TRBV29-1, the J gene TRBJ2-5; TRBD1 agrees at 7 bases. TRBJ2-7 matches the DNA end more closely, so the J call is doubtful. Germline values: CDR1 SQVTM, CDR2 ANQGSEA. The CDR3 covers 14 residues. In DNA, the CDR3 is TGCAGCGTTGCCGGGACAGTTACTGCCTACGAGCAGTACTTC. Amino acids: CSVAGTVTAYEQYF.

This clone has more than one count but fewer than ten. J is TRBJ1-1 and V is TRBV2, with 7 bases aligning to TRBD1. J gave up 7 bases and V 5 bases, and 4 bases lay outside the gene matches. This CDR3 spans 12 amino acids. Germline assignment: CDR1 SNHLY and CDR2 FYNNEI. CDR3 in amino acids: CASSLDRYEAFF. The CDR3 DNA reads TGTGCCAGCAGTTTGGACAGGTATGAAGCTTTCTTT.

CDR3 nucleotide sequence: TGTGCCAGCTCACCTTATTCTGCAACTAATGAAAAACTGTTTTTT. It translates to CASSPYSATNEKLFF. The chain combines TRBV18 with TRBJ1-4; D gene unclear. The CDR3 length is 15 residues. Trimming pared 3 bases from V and 0 bases from J, leaving 8 bases between. The germline V gene has CDR1 KGHSH and CDR2 LQKENI.

A word on this clone: A much larger clone sits a single nucleotide away, making a read error possible. The chain combines TRBV10-2 with TRBJ2-7, with D maybe TRBD1 (6 bases). This CDR3 comprises 14 residues. The germline gives CDR1 WSHSY, CDR2 SAAADI. The CDR3 DNA follows: TGCGCCCGCAGTCAGGCCGGGACATCTTACGAGCAGTACTTC. This encodes CARSQAGTSYEQYF.

The chain uses TRBV19 and TRBJ1-2; D remains ambiguous. This CDR3 spans 14 amino acids. Germline CDR1 is LNHDA and CDR2 is SQIVND (reference sequence). The ends were cut back, 2 bases at V and 3 bases at J, with 10 bases in the middle. This CDR3 reads CASSIRGTDYGYTF. Here the CDR3 DNA reads TGTGCCAGTAGTATACGGGGTACAGACTATGGCTACACCTTC.

The gene calls are TRBV27 and TRBJ2-7, with 11 positions matching TRBD2. Trimming took 5 bases from V and 12 from J; bases not matched to a gene: 15. Germline V CDR1 and CDR2: MNHEY, SMNVEV (reference sequence). The CDR3 is 15 amino acids. The CDR3 protein is CASSRRSPGLAVWYF. The CDR3 region has the DNA TGTGCCAGCAGTAGAAGGTCTCCGGGACTAGCGGTTTGGTACTTC.

This clone was seen only once. This rearrangement joins TRBV15 to TRBJ2-7, with D uncertain. Per germline, CDR1 LNHNV and CDR2 YYDKDF (reference sequence). The CDR3 loop spans 14 amino acids. Trimming pared 0 bases from V and 1 base from J, leaving 7 bases between. Here the CDR3 reads CATSREISSYEQYF. As DNA, the CDR3 is TGTGCCACCAGCAGAGAAATATCTTCCTACGAGCAGTACTTC. Together with reference TRBV15 and TRBJ2-7, the CDR3 gives the full variable domain: DAMVIQNPRYQVTQFGKPVTLSCSQTLNHNVMYWYQQKSSQAPKLLFHYYDKDFNNEADTPDNFQSRRPNTSFCFLDIRSPGLGDTAMYLCATSREISSYEQYFGPGTRLTVT.

This clone has just a few counts. V is TRBV18 and J is TRBJ1-5; 11 nucleotides agree with TRBD1. The CDR3 covers 17 residues. The V segment lost 0 bases and the J segment 1 base; nucleotides outside the gene matches: 2. The germline gives CDR1 KGHSH, CDR2 LQKENI. CDR3 DNA: TGTGCCAGCTCACCACCGGGACAGGGGGTGAGCAATCAGCCCCAGCATTTT. This translates into CASSPPGQGVSNQPQHF.

This clone was counted between two and nine times. The rearrangement joins TRBV30 to TRBJ2-1; TRBD2 aligns across 11 bases. CDR3 length equals 17 residues. The germline V gene has CDR1 GTSNPN and CDR2 SVGIG (reference sequence). The J segment lost 14 bases and the V segment lost 2 bases, leaving 20 bases of the junction unmatched. CDR3 DNA sequence: TGTGCCTGGAGTCAAGAAAGACTAGCGGGATCTTACGGCGGCAAGTTCTTC. The encoded protein is CAWSQERLAGSYGGKFF.